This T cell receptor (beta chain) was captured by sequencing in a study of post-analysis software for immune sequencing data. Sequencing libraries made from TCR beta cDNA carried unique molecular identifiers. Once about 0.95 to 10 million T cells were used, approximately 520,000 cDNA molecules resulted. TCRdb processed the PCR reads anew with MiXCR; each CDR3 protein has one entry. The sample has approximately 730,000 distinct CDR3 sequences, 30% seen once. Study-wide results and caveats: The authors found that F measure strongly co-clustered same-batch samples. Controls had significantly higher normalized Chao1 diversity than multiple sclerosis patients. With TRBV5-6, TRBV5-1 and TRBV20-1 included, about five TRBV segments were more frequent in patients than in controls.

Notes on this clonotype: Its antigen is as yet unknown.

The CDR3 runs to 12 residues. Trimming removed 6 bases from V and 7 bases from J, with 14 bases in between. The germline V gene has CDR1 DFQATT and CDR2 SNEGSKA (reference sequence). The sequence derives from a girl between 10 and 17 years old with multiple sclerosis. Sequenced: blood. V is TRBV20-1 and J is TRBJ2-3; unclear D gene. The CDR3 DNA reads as TGCAGTGCCGCGACGGCAACAAATACGCAGTATTTT. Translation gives CSAATATNTQYF.